This TCR beta chain was sequenced for a study of naive and memory T cell subsets. CD8 T cells were positively selected from what remained after CD4 positive selection. Cells stained for CD3, CD4, CD8, CD45RA, CD27 and viability were sorted into four CD45RA/CD27 subsets. The beta constant-region primer was an equimolar mix of two oligonucleotides covering TRBC1 and TRBC2. Nested alpha and beta constant-region primers with the SP2 primer drove four PCR rounds on ligated cDNA. MiXCR was run by TCRdb on the UMI-ligation and nested PCR reads, yielding one entry per CDR3 protein. This table holds over 65,000 distinct CDR3 sequences, about 10% found once. The V gene's germline CDR1 is SGHNT and CDR2 YENEEA. V shed 5 bases and J 4 bases; nucleotides not matched to a gene: 9. There are 16 residues in the CDR3. General study points: Over 85% of naive TCR sequences appeared only once, unlike memory subsets. Especially in CD8 cells, naive repertoires contained a few larger clonotypes, possibly CD45RA-re-expressing memory cells.

Comment on this clonotype: Its antigen is still unknown.

This chain links TRBV11-3 with TRBJ2-1; 9 nucleotides line up with TRBD2. The clonotype comes from a human donor in good health. Specimen: naive CD8+ T cells from blood. CDR3 in DNA: TGTGCCAGCAGCAGGGGGGGGCTAGCGGGGTACAATGAGCAGTTCTTC. Translated, it gives CASSRGGLAGYNEQFF.